The next 25 T cell receptor beta chains were all read from a single sample in a study of CD8 T cell repertoires and HIV-1 epitope variants. No antigen has been assigned to these receptors. This table comes from immunoSEQ multiplex PCR, and its TCRdb copy is limited to in-frame clones, with some not included. Of approximately 4,900 clones in the sample, 55% to 75% were seen once. The sequenced sample was cultured CD8+ T cells derived from PBMCs. The receptors were gathered from a male donor with HIV.

The chain recombines TRBV5-6 with TRBJ2-3; maybe TRBD1 (5 bases). Germline CDR1 SGHDT, CDR2 YYEEEE. The CDR3 is 13 amino acids. V was clipped by 9 bases and J by 0 bases, with 11 bases between them. This CDR3 reads CATASGSTDTQYF. In nucleotides, the CDR3 is TGTGCCACCGCATCAGGGAGCACAGATACGCAGTATTTT.

J is TRBJ2-3 and V is TRBV28; the match to TRBD2 covers 10 bases. CDR1 is MDHEN and CDR2 is SYDVKM in the germline V gene. This CDR3 has 14 residues. Trimming at V came to 5 bases and at J to 4 bases, leaving 3 bases not matched to a gene. CDR3 nucleotide sequence: TGTGCCAGCAGTCCTAGCGGGGGCGCAGATACGCAGTATTTT. The encoded protein is CASSPSGGADTQYF.

This rearrangement joins TRBV29-1 to TRBJ1-2; no definite D call. V was clipped by 6 bases and J by 4 bases, with 9 bases between them. Germline lookup yields CDR1 SQVTM and CDR2 ANQGSEA. This CDR3 spans 11 amino acids. CDR3 bases: TGCAGCGTCTCCGGAAGCTATGGCTACACCTTC. It specifies CSVSGSYGYTF.

The chain links TRBV7-2 to TRBJ1-4, with D possibly being TRBD1 (5 bases). The CDR3 contains 16 residues. The V end lost 1 base, the J end lost 6 bases, and 15 bases lay between the germline ends. CDR1 is SGHTA, CDR2 FQGNSA, per germline. The CDR3 loop is CASSLGLEGRHEKLFF. The CDR3 region has the DNA TGTGCCAGCAGCTTAGGTCTTGAGGGACGGCATGAAAAACTGTTTTTT.

The genes are TRBV18 and TRBJ2-4; the D is unclear. The CDR3 sequence is 16 residues long. Trimming pared 3 bases from V and 1 base from J, leaving 13 bases between. Germline loops: CDR1 KGHSH, CDR2 LQKENI. The CDR3 nucleotides are TGTGCCAGCTCACCGCCAAGGGTCGGGGCCAAAAACATTCAGTACTTC. Amino acids: CASSPPRVGAKNIQYF.

The rearrangement uses TRBV7-9 and TRBJ1-1, with TRBD1 as a possible D gene (5 bases). Germline assignment: CDR1 SEHNR and CDR2 FQNEAQ (reference sequence). CDR3 length: 16 residues. V lost 5 bases to trimming and J lost 0 bases, with 16 bases between them. DNA of the CDR3: TGTGCCAGCAGCCCAAGCGACGGGGGAATGAACACTGAAGCTTTCTTT. This encodes CASSPSDGGMNTEAFF.

This rearrangement joins TRBV15 to TRBJ2-1; 10 nucleotides agree with TRBD2. Germline assignment: CDR1 LNHNV and CDR2 YYDKDF (reference sequence). V dropped 2 bases and J dropped 2; count of bases not matched to a gene: 6. The CDR3 is 17 residues long. CDR3: CATSRPSGSNPYNEQFF. As DNA, the CDR3 is TGTGCCACCAGCAGACCTAGCGGGAGTAACCCCTACAATGAGCAGTTCTTC.

The chain couples TRBV2 to TRBJ2-1; TRBD1 might be the D (5 bases). The CDR3 extends over 13 amino acids. Germline CDR1 reads SNHLY; CDR2 reads FYNNEI. V was shortened by 6 bases and J by 4 bases, with 10 bases between the two germline ends. CDR3 sequence reads: CASRGQSYNEQFF. CDR3 DNA sequence: TGTGCCAGCAGGGGGCAGTCGTACAATGAGCAGTTCTTC.

The genes are TRBV11-2 and TRBJ2-7; no definite D call. CDR3 length equals 13 residues. Germline values: CDR1 SGHAT, CDR2 FQNNGV. Trimming removed 3 bases from V and 4 bases from J, with 10 bases in between. This CDR3 is CASSFRAPYEQYF. The CDR3, as DNA: TGTGCCAGCAGCTTCCGGGCCCCGTACGAGCAGTACTTC.

This chain uses TRBV28 with TRBJ2-3; D uncertain. Germline V gene lookup returns CDR1 MDHEN and CDR2 SYDVKM. Trimming shortened V by 5 bases and J by 5 bases, and 8 bases separated the two germline ends. The CDR3 sequence is 12 residues long. The CDR3 coding sequence is TGTGCCAGCAGTCAGACTGTAGATACGCAGTATTTT. Encoded protein: CASSQTVDTQYF.

The chain couples TRBV19 to TRBJ2-2; D is perhaps TRBD2 (5 bases). Germline values: CDR1 LNHDA, CDR2 SQIVND (reference sequence). The V end lost 7 bases, the J end lost 7 bases, and 19 bases lay between the germline ends. The CDR3 loop spans 15 amino acids. The CDR3, as DNA: TGTGCCAGTACCCCCGTTGGTAGCGCAAACGGGGAGCTGTTTTTT. Its protein product is CASTPVGSANGELFF.

The chain joins TRBV2 to TRBJ2-7, with 8 positions matching TRBD1. J lost 6 bases, V lost 1 base, and 14 bases had no gene match. Germline loops: CDR1 SNHLY, CDR2 FYNNEI. The CDR3 spans 17 residues. The CDR3 nucleotides are TGTGCCAGCAGTGAAGGGACAGGGCGTAGCTCAAACTCCGAGCAGTACTTC. Translated, it gives CASSEGTGRSSNSEQYF.

The rearrangement uses TRBV5-6 and TRBJ2-7; the D is unclear. Trimming removed 2 bases from V and 3 bases from J, with 9 bases in between. The CDR3 totals 13 residues. Germline CDR1 is SGHDT and CDR2 is YYEEEE. In nucleotides, the CDR3 is TGTGCCAGCAGCTTCGGGTCCTTCTACGAGCAGTACTTC. Amino acids: CASSFGSFYEQYF.

This chain links TRBV5-6 with TRBJ1-2, with D possibly matching TRBD1 (5 bases). The CDR3 sequence is 13 residues long. Germline V gene lookup returns CDR1 SGHDT and CDR2 YYEEEE. Trimming took off 5 bases at V and 2 bases at J, with 10 bases between the two ends. The chain's CDR3 is CASRRDGNYGYTF. CDR3 sequence (DNA): TGTGCCAGCAGGAGGGACGGAAACTATGGCTACACCTTC.

The chain employs TRBV6-6 and TRBJ1-1, with unresolved D. The CDR3 spans 14 residues. From germline, CDR1 is MNHNY and CDR2 SVGAGI (reference sequence). The germline V and J ends were trimmed by 6 bases and 5 bases, with 16 bases remaining between them. The CDR3 region is CASSPAGIGTEAFF. CDR3 nucleotides: TGTGCCAGCAGCCCCGCGGGGATTGGGACTGAAGCTTTCTTT.

The rearrangement links TRBV19 to TRBJ1-2, with 10 bases matching TRBD1. CDR1 LNHDA and CDR2 SQIVND come from the germline V gene (reference sequence). With 3 bases clipped from V and 6 bases from J, the junction kept 10 bases outside the gene matches. This CDR3 has 16 amino acids. CDR3 bases: TGTGCCAGTAGTATCTTGGGGACAGGGGACGTCAATGGCTACACCTTC. Protein sequence: CASSILGTGDVNGYTF.

The rearrangement joins TRBV4-1 to TRBJ1-2, with D possibly matching TRBD1 (5 bases). Trimming shortened V by 1 base and J by 4 bases, and 7 bases separated the two germline ends. CDR3 size: 13 residues. Germline CDR1 and CDR2: MGHRA and YSYEKL. This CDR3 is CASSQGDRYGYTF. The CDR3 coding sequence is TGCGCCAGCAGCCAAGGGGACCGCTATGGCTACACCTTC.

V usage is TRBV7-2 and J usage is TRBJ2-7, with TRBD2 matching over 10 bases. Trimming cost V 4 bases and J 4 bases; bases outside gene matches: 7. CDR3 length: 15 residues. Germline V gives CDR1 SGHTA, CDR2 FQGNSA. The DNA of the CDR3 is TGTGCCAGCAGCTCCAGGGGGGGACTAGCGTACGAGCAGTACTTC. Encoded protein: CASSSRGGLAYEQYF.

This clone was seen only a few times. The chain recombines TRBV27 with TRBJ2-7; D may match TRBD1 or TRBD2 (5 bases each). Germline-derived CDR1 and CDR2 are MNHEY and SMNVEV (reference sequence). There are 16 residues in the CDR3. With 0 bases removed from V and 2 bases from J, the gap between germline ends came to 14 bases. CDR3 loop: CASSLSMGELTYEQYF. CDR3 nucleotide sequence: TGTGCCAGCAGTTTATCGATGGGGGAGTTAACCTACGAGCAGTACTTC.

V gene TRBV5-5 combines with J gene TRBJ2-7, with D perhaps TRBD1 (6 bases). The CDR3 totals 13 residues. Germline V gene data show CDR1 as SGHKS and CDR2 as YYEKEE (reference sequence). The V end lost 0 bases, the J end lost 3 bases, and 7 bases lay between the germline ends. In DNA, the CDR3 is TGTGCCAGCAGCTTGGGACAGGTCTACGAGCAGTACTTC. Its translation is CASSLGQVYEQYF.

The genes are TRBV7-3 and TRBJ2-1; 11 bases agree with TRBD2. The V gene end was trimmed by 1 base and the J gene end by 3 bases; junction bases not matched to a gene: 8. CDR3 length: 18 residues. Germline-derived CDR1 and CDR2 are SGHTA and FQGTGA. For the CDR3, the DNA is TGTGCCAGCAGCTTAAGACCCCTAGCGGGGGGACACTACAATGAGCAGTTCTTC. Translation: CASSLRPLAGGHYNEQFF. The whole variable domain, remainder taken from reference TRBV7-3 and TRBJ2-1, is GAGVSQTPSNKVTEKGKYVELRCDPISGHTALYWYRQSLGQGPEFLIYFQGTGAADDSGLPNDRFFAVRPEGSVSTLKIQRTERGDSAVYLCASSLRPLAGGHYNEQFFGPGTRLTVL.

The chain has TRBV28 and TRBJ2-6; 11 nucleotides line up with TRBD1. Germline loops: CDR1 MDHEN, CDR2 SYDVKM. The V segment lost 3 bases and the J segment 0 bases; nucleotides outside the gene matches: 10. There are 20 residues in the CDR3. The chain's CDR3 is CASSFYFGTGGRSGANVLTF. CDR3 sequence (DNA): TGTGCCAGCAGTTTCTATTTTGGGACAGGGGGGCGCTCTGGGGCCAACGTCCTGACTTTC.

This chain links TRBV19 with TRBJ1-1; D not certain. The CDR3 consists of 13 residues. With 1 base removed from V and 1 base from J, the gap between germline ends came to 4 bases. Germline loops: CDR1 LNHDA, CDR2 SQIVND (reference sequence). CDR3 amino acids: CASSIGRNTEAFF. Here the CDR3 DNA reads TGTGCCAGTAGTATAGGACGGAACACTGAAGCTTTCTTT.

This clone was detected only once. The rearrangement uses TRBV28 and TRBJ2-7; 15 bases fit TRBD2. Germline-derived CDR1 and CDR2 are MDHEN and SYDVKM. After removal of 3 bases from V and 6 bases from J, the junction contained 18 bases not matched to a gene. This CDR3 is built from 20 residues. In nucleotides, the CDR3 is TGTGCCAGCAGTTTCAACCCTTGGACTAGCGGGGGGGCGCGTAAGGTCGAGCAGTACTTC. Translation: CASSFNPWTSGGARKVEQYF.

This clone was seen more than once but under ten times. The genes are TRBV28 and TRBJ2-7; 8 bases are a match to TRBD2. Germline V gene lookup returns CDR1 MDHEN and CDR2 SYDVKM. This CDR3 comprises 15 residues. V was clipped by 8 bases and J by 3 bases; unmatched bases: 12. CDR3 nucleotides: TGTGCCAGCCGTCGGGGGGGGGACTATTTCTACGAGCAGTACTTC. Translated: CASRRGGDYFYEQYF.